One TCR beta chain is described in this entry. Germline V gene sequence: CDR1 MNHEY, CDR2 SVGEGT. This CDR3 spans 16 amino acids. J was trimmed by 5 bases and V by 0 bases; bases with no gene match: 10. The sample is drawn from a study of blood T cell repertoires in COVID-19. Study details: Material from acute and convalescent COVID-19 was sourced from the United States, Italy and Spain. T cells, B-cell-depleted T cells, or PBMCs provided the cDNA or gDNA that served as material.

Repertoires were generated with immunoSEQ multiplex PCR, while TCRdb's copy carries only in-frame clones and drops some. Of 68,000 or so clones listed, about 90% are singletons. This receptor was identified in a man aged 50 to 60 with COVID-19, enrolled during active disease. The V and J genes are TRBV6-2 or TRBV6-3 and TRBJ2-7; TRBD2 matches 7 bases. The sequenced sample was peripheral blood. The CDR3, as DNA: TGTGCCAGCAGTTACTCGATCGGCGGGAGTTCGGACGAGCAGTACTTC. Protein sequence: CASSYSIGGSSDEQYF.